This TCR beta chain was identified during a study of T cells in Graves' hyperthyroidism and ophthalmopathy. From RNA transcripts, TCR beta CDR3 regions were amplified. TCR CDR3 underwent first-round RT-PCR with the HTBI primer set. Using its own MiXCR run on the multiplex PCR reads, TCRdb lists one record per CDR3 protein. In the table there are nearly 600,000 distinct CDR3 sequences, approximately 15% of which are singletons. Criteria for exclusion of patients were uncontrolled infection, other autoimmune disease, pregnancy or lactation. The sample, blood from the first hyperthyroidism diagnosis, precedes any ophthalmopathy symptoms. The source material was blood. This TCR was recovered from a woman in her 30s with Graves' hyperthyroidism that later progressed to Graves' ophthalmopathy.

The CDR3 DNA sequence: TGTGCCAGCAATGAGGGGGCGTGGGATAATTCACCCCTCCACTTT. Translation: CASNEGAWDNSPLHF. The chain is built from TRBV27 and TRBJ1-6; 7 bases map to TRBD1. The CDR3 runs 15 residues. Unmatched junction bases numbered 8, after V lost 7 bases and J lost 5 bases. The germline V gene encodes CDR1 MNHEY and CDR2 SMNVEV (reference sequence).